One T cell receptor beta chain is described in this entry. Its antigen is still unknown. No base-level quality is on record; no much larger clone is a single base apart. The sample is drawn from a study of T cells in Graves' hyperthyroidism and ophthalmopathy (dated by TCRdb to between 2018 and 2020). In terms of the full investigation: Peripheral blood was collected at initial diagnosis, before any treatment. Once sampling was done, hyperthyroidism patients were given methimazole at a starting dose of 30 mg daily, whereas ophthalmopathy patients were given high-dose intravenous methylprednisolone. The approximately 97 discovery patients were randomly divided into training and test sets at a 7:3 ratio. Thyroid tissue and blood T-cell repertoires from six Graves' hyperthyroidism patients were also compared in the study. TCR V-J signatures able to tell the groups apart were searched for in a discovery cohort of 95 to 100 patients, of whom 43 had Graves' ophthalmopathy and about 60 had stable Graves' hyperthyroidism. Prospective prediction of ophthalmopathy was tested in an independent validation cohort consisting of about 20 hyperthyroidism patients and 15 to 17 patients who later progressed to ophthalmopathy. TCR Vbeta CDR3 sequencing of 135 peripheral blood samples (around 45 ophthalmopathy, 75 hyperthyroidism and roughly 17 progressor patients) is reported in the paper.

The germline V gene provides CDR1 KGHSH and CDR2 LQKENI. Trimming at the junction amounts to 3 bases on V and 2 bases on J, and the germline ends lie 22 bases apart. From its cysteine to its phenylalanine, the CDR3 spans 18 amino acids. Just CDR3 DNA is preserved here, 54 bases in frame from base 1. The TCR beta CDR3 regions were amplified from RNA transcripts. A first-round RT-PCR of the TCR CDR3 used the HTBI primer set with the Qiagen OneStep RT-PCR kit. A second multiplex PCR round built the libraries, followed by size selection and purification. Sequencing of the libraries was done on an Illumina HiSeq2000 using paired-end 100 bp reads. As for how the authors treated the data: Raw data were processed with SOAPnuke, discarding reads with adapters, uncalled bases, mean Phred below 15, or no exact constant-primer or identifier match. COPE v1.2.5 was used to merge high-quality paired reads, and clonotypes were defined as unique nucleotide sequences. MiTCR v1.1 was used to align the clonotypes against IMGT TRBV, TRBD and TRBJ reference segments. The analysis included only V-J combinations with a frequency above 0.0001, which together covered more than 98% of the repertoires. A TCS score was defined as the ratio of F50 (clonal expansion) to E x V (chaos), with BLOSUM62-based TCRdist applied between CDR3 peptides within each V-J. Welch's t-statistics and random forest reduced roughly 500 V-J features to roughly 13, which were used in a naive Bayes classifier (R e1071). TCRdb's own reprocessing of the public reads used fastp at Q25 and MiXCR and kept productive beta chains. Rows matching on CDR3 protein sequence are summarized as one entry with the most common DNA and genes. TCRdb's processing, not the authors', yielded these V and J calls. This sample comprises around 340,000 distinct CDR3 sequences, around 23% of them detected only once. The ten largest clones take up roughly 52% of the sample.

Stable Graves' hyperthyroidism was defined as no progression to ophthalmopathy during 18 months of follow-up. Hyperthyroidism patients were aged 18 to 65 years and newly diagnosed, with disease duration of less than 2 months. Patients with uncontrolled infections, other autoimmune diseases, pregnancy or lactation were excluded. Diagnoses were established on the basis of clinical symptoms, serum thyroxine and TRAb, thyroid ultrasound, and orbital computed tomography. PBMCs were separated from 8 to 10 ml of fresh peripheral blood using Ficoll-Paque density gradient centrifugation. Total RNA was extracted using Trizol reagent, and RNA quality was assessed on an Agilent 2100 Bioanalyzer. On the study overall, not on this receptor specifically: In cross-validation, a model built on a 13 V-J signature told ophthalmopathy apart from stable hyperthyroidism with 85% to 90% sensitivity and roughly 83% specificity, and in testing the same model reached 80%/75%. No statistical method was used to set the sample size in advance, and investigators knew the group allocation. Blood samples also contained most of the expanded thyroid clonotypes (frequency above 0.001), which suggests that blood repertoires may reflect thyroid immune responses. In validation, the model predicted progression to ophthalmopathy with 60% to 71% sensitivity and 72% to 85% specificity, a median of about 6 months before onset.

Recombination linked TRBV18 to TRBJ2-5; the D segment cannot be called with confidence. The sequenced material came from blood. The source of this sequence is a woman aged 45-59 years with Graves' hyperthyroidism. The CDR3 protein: CASSPLESTAVYQETQYF. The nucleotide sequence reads TGTGCCAGCTCACCTCTTGAGTCCACCGCGGTATATCAAGAGACCCAGTACTTC.